These 11 T cell receptor beta chains originate from one sample sequenced in a study of T-cell reconstitution after alpha-beta-depleted transplantation in children. Using unique molecular identifiers, the investigators prepared the TCRbeta library. Each CDR3 protein is one row after TCRdb ran MiXCR on the PCR reads. The data show approximately 97,000 distinct CDR3 sequences, approximately 8% seen once. The sample here was PBMCs, taken before TCRalphabeta/CD19-depleted stem cell transplant. These receptors originate from a boy aged 2-15 years with acute lymphoblastic leukemia, due to receive a stem cell transplant.

In this sample, this clonotype turned up many times. V gene TRBV6-2 or TRBV6-3 combines with J gene TRBJ2-7; D is unresolved. The ends were cut back, 0 bases at V and 1 base at J, with 13 bases in the middle. The V gene's germline CDR1 is MNHEY and CDR2 SVGEGT. The CDR3 runs to 16 residues. The CDR3 is CASSYSATPSSYEQYF. CDR3 DNA sequence: TGTGCCAGCAGTTACTCGGCTACCCCCTCATCCTACGAGCAGTACTTC.

There are many counts of this clonotype. This sequence joins TRBV5-8 and TRBJ2-1; 10 bases are shared with TRBD2. After removal of 3 bases from V and 4 bases from J, the junction contained 4 bases not matched to a gene. The CDR3 loop spans 15 amino acids. Germline assignment: CDR1 SGHTS and CDR2 YDEGEE. CDR3 coding DNA: TGTGCCAGCAGCTACGGACTAGCGGCGTACAATGAGCAGTTCTTC. This gives the protein CASSYGLAAYNEQFF.

This clonotype appeared a few times. This chain links TRBV20-1 with TRBJ1-5; a weak D match, TRBD1 (5 bases). V lost 0 bases to trimming and J lost 7 bases, with 13 bases between them. CDR1 is DFQATT, CDR2 SNEGSKA, per germline (reference sequence). The CDR3 is made up of 14 amino acids. The CDR3 DNA sequence: TGCAGTGCTAGAGAGGTAGCAGGGAACCAGCCCCAGCATTTT. Protein: CSAREVAGNQPQHF.

This clonotype has only a few counts. The chain couples TRBV2 to TRBJ1-3, with a possible D match to TRBD1 (5 bases). The CDR3 totals 15 residues. Germline CDR1 and CDR2: SNHLY and FYNNEI. The V end was cut by 3 bases, the J end by 4 bases, with 13 bases between. For the CDR3, the DNA is TGTGCCAGCAGTGAGGACCCGGGGGACGGAAACACCATATATTTT. Its protein product is CASSEDPGDGNTIYF.

The sample holds a few counts of this clonotype. This chain links TRBV12-2 with TRBJ2-3; no DNA check was done on the table's D call, TRBD2. TRBV12-2 is flagged as a pseudogene. The CDR3 runs 14 residues. CDR3 DNA sequence: TGTGCAAGTCGCTTAGTGCGGGGCCTCTATACGCAGTATTTT. It codes for CASRLVRGLYTQYF.

This clonotype has a handful of counts. The chain uses TRBV5-1 and TRBJ1-2; D not certain. This CDR3 has 13 amino acids. V was trimmed by 4 bases and J by 6 bases, leaving 13 bases between them. From germline, CDR1 is SGHRS and CDR2 YFSETQ. This CDR3 is CASSAGRSDGYTF. Here the CDR3 DNA reads TGCGCCAGCAGCGCGGGCCGTAGTGATGGCTACACCTTC.

This clonotype was observed at least ten times. This chain's CDR3 is CASSEPGLGETVLTDTQYF. CDR3 in DNA: TGCGCCAGCAGTGAGCCGGGACTAGGGGAAACAGTCCTCACAGATACGCAGTATTTT. The chain couples TRBV10-2 to TRBJ2-3; 8 positions agree with TRBD2. Germline values: CDR1 WSHSY, CDR2 SAAADI. The CDR3 spans 19 residues. V was clipped by 2 bases and J by 2 bases; unmatched bases: 15.

Ten or more counts support this clonotype. This chain uses TRBV2 with TRBJ2-3; D uncertain. Looked up from germline, CDR1 is SNHLY and CDR2 is FYNNEI. CDR3 length: 15 amino acids. V dropped 3 bases and J dropped 2 bases, with 12 bases sitting between them. CDR3: CASSELLRNTDTQYF. Here the CDR3 DNA reads TGTGCCAGCAGTGAGTTGCTACGGAACACAGATACGCAGTATTTT. Looking up the rest from reference TRBV2 and TRBJ2-3 gives the full variable domain: EPEVTQTPSHQVTQMGQEVILRCVPISNHLYFYWYRQILGQKVEFLVSFYNNEISEKSEIFDDQFSVERPDGSNFTLKIRSTKLEDSAMYFCASSELLRNTDTQYFGPGTRLTVL.

This clonotype was seen a handful of times. The J gene is TRBJ2-2, the V gene TRBV6-2 or TRBV6-3; 7 bases agree with TRBD1. With V trimmed by 0 bases and J by 4 bases, 5 bases remained unmatched. The CDR3 is 16 amino acids. The germline CDR1 and CDR2 sequences are MNHEY and SVGEGT. As DNA, the CDR3 is TGTGCCAGCAGTTACTCGCACAGGGGCGTCACCGGGGAGCTGTTTTTT. It translates to CASSYSHRGVTGELFF.

By share of the sample, this clonotype is medium-sized (0.01 to 0.1%). The rearrangement uses TRBV7-2 and TRBJ2-3, with D perhaps matching TRBD1 or TRBD2 (5 bases each). Trimming left V 1 base short and J 4 bases short, with 6 bases between. This CDR3 is 13 amino acids long. The V gene's germline CDR1 is SGHTA and CDR2 FQGNSA. For the CDR3, the DNA is TGTGCCAGCAGCTTAGTGGGGGCAGATACGCAGTATTTT. This gives the protein CASSLVGADTQYF.

This clonotype was detected ten times or more. The chain links TRBV9 to TRBJ2-1; TRBD1 aligns across 9 bases. After removal of 4 bases from V and 6 bases from J, the junction contained 5 bases not matched to a gene. The germline gives CDR1 SGDLS, CDR2 YYNGEE. The CDR3 runs 14 residues. The CDR3 protein is CASSTGQGLNEQFF. The CDR3 DNA reads as TGTGCCAGCAGCACTGGACAGGGGCTCAATGAGCAGTTCTTC. The full variable domain, rest sourced from reference TRBV9 and TRBJ2-1, is DSGVTQTPKHLITATGQRVTLRCSPRSGDLSVYWYQQSLDQGLQFLIQYYNGEERAKGNILERFSAQQFPDLHSELNLSSLELGDSALYFCASSTGQGLNEQFFGPGTRLTVL.